This TCR beta chain was recorded in a study of blood T cell repertoires in COVID-19. Germline V CDR1 and CDR2: KGHSH, LQKENI. This CDR3 region has 13 residues. The V end lost 3 bases, the J end lost 7 bases, and 12 bases lay between the germline ends. Produced via immunoSEQ multiplex PCR; TCRdb's table is partial and in-frame only. The sample includes some 350,000 clones, approximately 86% of them seen just once. This clone was counted a single time. This TCR came from a human donor in a cohort sampled during active COVID-19. The chain recombines TRBV18 with TRBJ2-5, with D perhaps matching TRBD2 (5 bases). The sample consisted of peripheral blood. The DNA of the CDR3 is TGTGCCAGCTCACCTTCGGGAACGGGGACCCAGTACTTC. This translates into CASSPSGTGTQYF.